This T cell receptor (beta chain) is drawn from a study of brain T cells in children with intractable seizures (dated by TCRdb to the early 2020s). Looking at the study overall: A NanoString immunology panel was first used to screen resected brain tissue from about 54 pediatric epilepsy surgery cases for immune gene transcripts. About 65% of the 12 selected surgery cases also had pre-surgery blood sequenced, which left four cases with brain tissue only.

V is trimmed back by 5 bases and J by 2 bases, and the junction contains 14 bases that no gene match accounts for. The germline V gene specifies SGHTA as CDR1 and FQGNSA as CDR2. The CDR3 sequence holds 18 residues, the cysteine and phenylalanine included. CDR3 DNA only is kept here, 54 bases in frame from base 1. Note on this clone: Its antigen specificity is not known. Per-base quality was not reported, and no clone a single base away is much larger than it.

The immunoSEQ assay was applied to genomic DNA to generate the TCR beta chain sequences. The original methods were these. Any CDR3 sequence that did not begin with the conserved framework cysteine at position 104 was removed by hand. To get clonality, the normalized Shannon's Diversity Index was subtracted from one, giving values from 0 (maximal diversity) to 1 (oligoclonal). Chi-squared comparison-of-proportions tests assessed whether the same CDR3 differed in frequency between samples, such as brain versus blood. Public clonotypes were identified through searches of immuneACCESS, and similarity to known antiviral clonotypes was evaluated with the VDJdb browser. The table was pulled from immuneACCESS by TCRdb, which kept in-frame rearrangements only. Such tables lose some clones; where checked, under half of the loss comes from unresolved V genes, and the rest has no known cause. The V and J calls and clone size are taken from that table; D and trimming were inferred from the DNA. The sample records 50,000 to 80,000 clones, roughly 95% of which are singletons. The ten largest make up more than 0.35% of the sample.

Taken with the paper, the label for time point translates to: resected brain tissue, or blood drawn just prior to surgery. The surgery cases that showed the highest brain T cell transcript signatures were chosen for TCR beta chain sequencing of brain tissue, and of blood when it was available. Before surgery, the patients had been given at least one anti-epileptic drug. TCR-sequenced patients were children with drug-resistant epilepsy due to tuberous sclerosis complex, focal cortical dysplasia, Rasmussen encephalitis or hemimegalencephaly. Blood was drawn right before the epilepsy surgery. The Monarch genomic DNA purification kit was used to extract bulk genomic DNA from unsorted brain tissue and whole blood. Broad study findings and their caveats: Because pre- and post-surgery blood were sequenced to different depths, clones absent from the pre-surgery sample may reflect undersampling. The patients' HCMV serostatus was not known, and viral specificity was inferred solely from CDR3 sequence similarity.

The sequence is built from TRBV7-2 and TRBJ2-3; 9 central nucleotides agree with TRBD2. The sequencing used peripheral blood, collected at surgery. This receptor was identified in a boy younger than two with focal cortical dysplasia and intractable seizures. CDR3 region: CASSHPLAGSRHTDTQYF. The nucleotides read TGTGCCAGCAGCCATCCCCTAGCGGGGTCACGGCACACAGATACGCAGTATTTT.